Below, 2 T cell receptor beta chains from the same sample are listed, as sequenced in a study of blood T cell repertoires in COVID-19. This table comes from immunoSEQ multiplex PCR, and its TCRdb copy is limited to in-frame clones, with some not included. Of about 100,000 clones in the sample, roughly 92% were seen once. Specimen: peripheral blood. These receptor sequences come from a woman in her fifties or sixties with COVID-19, enrolled during active disease.

The V gene is TRBV5-1, the J gene TRBJ1-2; 12 nucleotides match TRBD1. Germline CDR1 reads SGHRS; CDR2 reads YFSETQ. The CDR3 has 15 residues. J was trimmed by 3 bases and V by 3 bases; bases with no gene match: 3. The CDR3 spells CASSSGQGADYGYTF. In DNA, the CDR3 is TGCGCCAGCAGCTCGGGACAGGGGGCGGACTATGGCTACACCTTC.

The chain uses TRBV7-9 and TRBJ1-2; the D is unclear. Trimming took off 1 base at V and 6 bases at J, with 12 bases between the two ends. Germline V gene sequence: CDR1 SEHNR, CDR2 FQNEAQ (reference sequence). The CDR3 contains 14 residues. Here the CDR3 DNA reads TGTGCCAGCAGCTTAGAGGAGGGAGGGCATGGCTACACCTTC. It specifies CASSLEEGGHGYTF.